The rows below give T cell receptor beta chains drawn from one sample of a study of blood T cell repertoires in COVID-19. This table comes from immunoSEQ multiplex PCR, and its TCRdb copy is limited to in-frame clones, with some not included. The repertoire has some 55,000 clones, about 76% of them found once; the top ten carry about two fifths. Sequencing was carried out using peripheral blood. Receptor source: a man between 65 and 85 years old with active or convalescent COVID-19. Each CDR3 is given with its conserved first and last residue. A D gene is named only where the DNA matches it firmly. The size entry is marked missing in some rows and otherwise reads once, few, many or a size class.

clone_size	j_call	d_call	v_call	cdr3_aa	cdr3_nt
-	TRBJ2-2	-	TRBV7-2	CASSSDSSTGELFF	TGTGCCAGCAGCTCGGACAGTTCCACCGGGGAGCTGTTTTTT
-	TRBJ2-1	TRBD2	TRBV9	CASSTTSGGALEQFF	TGTGCCAGCAGCACGACTAGCGGGGGGGCCCTTGAGCAGTTCTTC
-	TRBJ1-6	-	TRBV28	CASRPPRGGGSPLHF	TGTGCCAGCAGACCCCCCCGCGGGGGCGGTTCACCCCTCCACTTT
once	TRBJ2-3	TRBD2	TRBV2	CASSDLRGGRDTQYF	TGTGCCAGCAGTGATTTGCGGGGGGGCCGGGATACGCAGTATTTT
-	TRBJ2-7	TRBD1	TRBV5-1	CASSPRQGADKYEQYF	TGCGCCAGCAGCCCCAGACAGGGGGCGGACAAATACGAGCAGTACTTC
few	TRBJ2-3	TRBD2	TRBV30	CAWSVSLAGGLTDTQYF	TGTGCCTGGAGTGTATCCCTAGCGGGGGGGCTTACAGATACGCAGTATTTT
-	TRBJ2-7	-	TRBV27	CASSYRSISYEQYF	TGTGCCAGCAGTTACAGATCTATCTCCTACGAGCAGTACTTC
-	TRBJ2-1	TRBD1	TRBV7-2	CASSVAARGYEQFF	TGTGCCAGCAGCGTCGCCGCCAGGGGGTATGAGCAGTTCTTC
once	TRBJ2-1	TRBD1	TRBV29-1	CSVVGNRDRAYNEQFF	TGCAGCGTTGTTGGTAATCGGGACAGGGCCTACAATGAGCAGTTCTTC
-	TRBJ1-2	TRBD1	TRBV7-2	CASSLDRAYGYTF	TGTGCCAGCAGCCTGGACAGGGCCTATGGCTACACCTTC
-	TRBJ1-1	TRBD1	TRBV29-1	CSVKDRAATEAFF	TGCAGCGTTAAGGACAGGGCCGCCACTGAAGCTTTCTTT
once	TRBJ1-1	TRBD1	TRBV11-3	CASSLGGQVNTEAFF	TGTGCCAGCAGCTTAGGGGGACAGGTTAACACTGAAGCTTTCTTT
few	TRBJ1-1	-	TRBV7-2	CASSPEGLNTEAFF	TGTGCCAGCAGCCCGGAGGGATTGAACACTGAAGCTTTCTTT
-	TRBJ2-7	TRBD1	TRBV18	CASSPLGQGYEQYF	TGTGCCAGCTCACCACTGGGACAGGGATACGAGCAGTACTTC
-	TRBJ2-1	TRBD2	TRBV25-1	CASSEYLAGLGDEQFF	TGTGCCAGCAGTGAATATCTAGCGGGGTTAGGCGATGAGCAGTTCTTC
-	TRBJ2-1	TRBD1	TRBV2	CASVPGTGSYNEQFF	TGTGCCAGCGTCCCGGGGACAGGGTCTTACAATGAGCAGTTCTTC
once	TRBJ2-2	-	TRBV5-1	CASSGRGLELFF	TGCGCCAGCAGCGGTAGGGGCCTGGAGCTGTTTTTT
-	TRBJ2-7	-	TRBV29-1	CSGRGRRPYEQYF	TGCAGCGGCAGAGGGCGGCGGCCCTACGAGCAGTACTTC
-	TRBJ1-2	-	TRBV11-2	CASSLEPGITANYGYTF	TGTGCCAGCAGCTTAGAGCCAGGGATAACGGCTAACTATGGCTACACCTTC
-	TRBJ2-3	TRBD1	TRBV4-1	CASSQAIQGSTDTQYF	TGCGCCAGCAGCCAAGCTATACAGGGGAGCACAGATACGCAGTATTTT
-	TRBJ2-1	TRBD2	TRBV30	CAWTSGGLREQFF	TGTGCCTGGACTAGCGGGGGATTAAGGGAGCAGTTCTTC
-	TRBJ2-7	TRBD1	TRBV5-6	CASSPGQRTRYEQYF	TGTGCCAGCAGCCCGGGACAGCGAACGCGCTACGAGCAGTACTTC
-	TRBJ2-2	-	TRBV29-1	CSVGGSAVDTGELFF	TGCAGCGTTGGGGGTAGCGCCGTCGACACCGGGGAGCTGTTTTTT
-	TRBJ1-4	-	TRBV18	CASTGTQNEKLFF	TGTGCCAGCACCGGGACACAGAATGAAAAACTGTTTTTT
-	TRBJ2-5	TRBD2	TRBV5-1	CASSAGLAGVETQYF	TGCGCCAGCAGCGCCGGACTAGCGGGTGTAGAGACCCAGTACTTC
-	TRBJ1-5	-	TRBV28	CASSFPQGNQPQHF	TGTGCCAGCAGTTTTCCACAGGGCAATCAGCCCCAGCATTTT
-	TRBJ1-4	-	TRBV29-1	CSVLDQVNEKLFF	TGCAGCGTTCTCGATCAGGTTAATGAAAAACTGTTTTTT
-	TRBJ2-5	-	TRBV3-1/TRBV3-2	CASSQEGGAVETQYF	TGTGCCAGCAGCCAAGAAGGGGGGGCTGTAGAGACCCAGTACTTC
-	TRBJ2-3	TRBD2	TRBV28	CASSRVSGGQPLSTDTQYF	TGTGCCAGCAGTCGAGTTAGCGGGGGGCAACCTCTTAGCACAGATACGCAGTATTTT
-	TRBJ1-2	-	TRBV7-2	CASSSRGTQYGYTF	TGTGCCAGCAGCTCGAGGGGGACACAGTATGGCTACACCTTC
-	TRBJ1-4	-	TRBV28	CASSLQGSVNEKLFF	TGTGCCAGCAGTCTGCAGGGGTCAGTTAATGAAAAACTGTTTTTT
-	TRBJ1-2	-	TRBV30	CAWSHRGGYGYTF	TGTGCCTGGAGTCACCGTGGAGGCTATGGCTACACCTTC
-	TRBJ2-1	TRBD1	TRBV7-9	CASSPPGQGGRNEQFF	TGTGCCAGCAGCCCCCCGGGACAGGGAGGGAGGAATGAGCAGTTCTTC
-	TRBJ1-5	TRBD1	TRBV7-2	CASSVTGGLGNQPQHF	TGTGCCAGCAGCGTGACAGGGGGCCTGGGCAATCAGCCCCAGCATTTT
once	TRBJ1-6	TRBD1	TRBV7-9	CASRGQGYSPLHF	TGTGCCAGCCGGGGACAGGGCTACTCACCCCTCCACTTT
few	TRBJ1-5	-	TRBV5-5	CASSLAQGYQPQHF	TGTGCCAGCAGCTTGGCCCAGGGATATCAGCCCCAGCATTTT
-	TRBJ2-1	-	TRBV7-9	CASSPTTGTQFF	TGTGCCAGCAGCCCAACCACAGGGACCCAATTCTTC
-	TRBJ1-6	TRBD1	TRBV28	CASRGTGGSYNSPLHF	TGTGCCAGCAGAGGGACAGGGGGCTCCTATAATTCACCCCTCCACTTT
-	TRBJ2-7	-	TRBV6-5	CASSLSGMGEQYF	TGTGCCAGCAGTCTTAGCGGAATGGGCGAGCAGTACTTC
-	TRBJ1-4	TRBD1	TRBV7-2	CASSLRGRNEKLFF	TGTGCCAGCAGCCTCAGGGGGAGGAATGAAAAACTGTTTTTT
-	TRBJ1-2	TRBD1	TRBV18	CASSPPGQNSNYGYTF	TGTGCCAGCTCACCACCGGGACAGAATTCTAACTATGGCTACACCTTC
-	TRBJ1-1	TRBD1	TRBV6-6	CASSYGGTGGTEAFF	TGTGCCAGCAGTTACGGAGGGACAGGGGGCACTGAAGCTTTCTTT
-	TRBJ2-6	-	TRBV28	CASSFYGRGVGANVLTF	TGTGCCAGCAGTTTCTACGGCAGGGGAGTTGGGGCCAACGTCCTGACTTTC
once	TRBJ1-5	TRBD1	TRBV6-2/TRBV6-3	CASSEAGGMGQPQHF	TGTGCCAGCAGCGAGGCAGGGGGAATGGGTCAGCCCCAGCATTTT
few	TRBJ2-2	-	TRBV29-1	CSVNQGGTGELFF	TGCAGCGTGAATCAAGGAGGGACCGGGGAGCTGTTTTTT
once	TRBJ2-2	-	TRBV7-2	CASSPRARGNTGELFF	TGTGCCAGCAGCCCCCGTGCCAGGGGGAACACCGGGGAGCTGTTTTTT
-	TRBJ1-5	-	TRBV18	CASSPGSDSNQPQHF	TGTGCCAGCTCACCAGGCAGCGATAGCAATCAGCCCCAGCATTTT
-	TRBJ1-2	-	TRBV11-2	CASSLGGSGYTF	TGTGCCAGCAGCCTCGGAGGGAGTGGCTACACCTTC
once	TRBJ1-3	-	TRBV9	CASSLSSSGNTIYF	TGTGCCAGCAGCTTGAGTAGCTCTGGAAACACCATATATTTT